This entry describes one TCR beta chain. The germline V gene has CDR1 MNHEY and CDR2 SVGEGT. There are 14 residues in the CDR3. The germline V and J ends were trimmed by 4 bases and 5 bases, with 12 bases remaining between them. The authors' processing: Reference gene primer amplification yielded estimated nucleated cell counts. Repertoires were generated with immunoSEQ multiplex PCR, while TCRdb's copy carries only in-frame clones and drops some. V, J and clone size reflect that table, while D and trimming were determined from the DNA. The repertoire consists of 60,000 to 85,000 clones, with roughly three quarters occurring once and the leading ten covering approximately 6.8%. The sample is drawn from a study of blood T cell repertoires in COVID-19. Study overall: The United States, Italy and Spain were the sources of the acute and convalescent COVID-19 samples. T cells, B-cell-depleted T cells, or PBMCs supplied cDNA or gDNA.

The sample consisted of peripheral blood. This sequence joins TRBV6-2 or TRBV6-3 and TRBJ1-5, with D perhaps matching TRBD1 (6 bases). The origin of this receptor is a woman aged 60 to 75 with acute or convalescent COVID-19. The CDR3 sequence: CASSSRTEYQPQHF. DNA of the CDR3: TGTGCCAGCAGTTCCAGGACAGAATATCAGCCCCAGCATTTT.